Presented here are 19 T cell receptor beta chains from one specimen sequenced in a study of T cells in Graves' hyperthyroidism and ophthalmopathy. Amplification yielded TCR beta CDR3 regions, with RNA transcripts as the source. RT-PCR in the first round (using the HTBI primer set) targeted the TCR CDR3. TCRdb redid the calling of the multiplex PCR reads with MiXCR, one entry per CDR3 protein. The sample gives 90,000 to 120,000 distinct CDR3 sequences, more than 15% of which show up once; around 42% is in the top ten. Sequencing was done on a sample of blood. The receptors originated from a woman between 45 and 65 years old with Graves' hyperthyroidism.

This clonotype was seen many times. V and J are TRBV28 and TRBJ2-2, with TRBD1 as a possible D gene (6 bases). The germline V and J ends were trimmed by 8 bases and 2 bases, with 18 bases remaining between them. CDR3 length equals 16 residues. From germline, CDR1 is MDHEN and CDR2 SYDVKM. The CDR3 sequence is CASSSYRQANTGELFF. CDR3 sequence (DNA): TGTGCCAGCTCCTCCTATCGACAGGCCAACACCGGGGAGCTGTTTTTT.

This clonotype was picked up many times. The chain recombines TRBV11-1 with TRBJ2-7; possibly TRBD1 for D (5 bases). V was cut by 5 bases and J by 3 bases, with 11 bases left in between. Germline assignment: CDR1 SGHAT and CDR2 FQDESV (reference sequence). The CDR3 length is 13 residues. The CDR3 loop is CASSRRQYYEQYF. The CDR3, as DNA: TGTGCCAGCAGCCGGAGACAGTACTACGAGCAGTACTTC. Full variable domain (remainder filled in from reference TRBV11-1 and TRBJ2-7): EAEVAQSPRYKITEKSQAVAFWCDPISGHATLYWYRQILGQGPELLVQFQDESVVDDSQLPKDRFSAERLKGVDSTLKIQPAELGDSAMYLCASSRRQYYEQYFGPGTRLTVT.

V gene TRBV7-8 combines with J gene TRBJ2-7; D may correspond to TRBD1 or TRBD2 (5 bases each). Germline CDR1 is SGHVS and CDR2 is FQNEAQ. Deletions cut 6 bases from V and 2 bases from J, with 11 bases between. The CDR3 runs to 13 residues. The CDR3 reads CASSGGTAYEQYF. In DNA form, the CDR3 reads TGTGCCAGCAGTGGGGGTACGGCCTACGAGCAGTACTTC.

The sample holds many counts of this clonotype. This sequence joins TRBV9 and TRBJ1-5; D remains ambiguous. There are 15 residues in the CDR3. Trimming left V 4 bases short and J 0 bases short, with 11 bases between. From germline, CDR1 is SGDLS and CDR2 YYNGEE. Written as DNA, the CDR3 is TGTGCCAGCAGCCCCCAAAGTAATAGCAATCAGCCCCAGCATTTT. Translating it yields CASSPQSNSNQPQHF.

The chain links TRBV9 to TRBJ1-6; 8 bases are shared with TRBD1. The CDR3 sequence is 14 residues long. Germline V lookup: CDR1 SGDLS, CDR2 YYNGEE. With V trimmed by 4 bases and J by 12 bases, 9 bases remained unmatched. The CDR3 DNA reads TGTGCCAGCAGCTCCGGGACAGGAGGTCTACCCCTCCACTTT. Translation gives CASSSGTGGLPLHF.

This clonotype appeared many times. This chain joins TRBV7-2 and TRBJ1-5, with D possibly TRBD1 on 6 matching bases. V lost 1 base and J 4 bases, leaving 20 bases between the germline ends. Germline lookup yields CDR1 SGHTA and CDR2 FQGNSA. The CDR3 extends over 18 amino acids. CDR3 protein: CASSLDETGQRGNQPQHF. CDR3 in DNA: TGTGCCAGCAGCTTAGACGAGACAGGCCAGAGGGGAAATCAGCCCCAGCATTTT.

This clonotype occurred many times. The chain joins TRBV10-3 to TRBJ2-1; 14 bases line up with TRBD2. CDR3 length: 15 amino acids. Unmatched junction bases numbered 8, after V lost 6 bases and J lost 10 bases. CDR1 and CDR2 (germline): ENHRY, SYGVKD. CDR3: CAISHGTSGSGEQFF. The CDR3 nucleotides are TGTGCCATCAGCCACGGGACTAGCGGGAGCGGGGAGCAGTTCTTC.

At least ten counts were recorded for this clonotype. This chain uses TRBV20-1 with TRBJ2-5; perhaps TRBD2 as D (5 bases). This CDR3 has 13 residues. Trimming took off 1 base at V and 2 bases at J, with 8 bases between the two ends. Per the germline V gene, CDR1 is DFQATT and CDR2 is SNEGSKA (reference sequence). The CDR3 region has the DNA TGCAGTGCTAGAGCCCAGCGGCAAGAGACCCAGTACTTC. Translation gives CSARAQRQETQYF.

This clonotype was seen ten or more times. J is TRBJ2-1 and V is TRBV7-3; TRBD2 might be the D (5 bases). The germline V gene encodes CDR1 SGHTA and CDR2 FQGTGA. V lost 3 bases and J 9 bases, leaving 12 bases between the germline ends. This CDR3 spans 13 amino acids. CDR3 protein: CASSFALVGEQFF. The CDR3 DNA follows: TGTGCCAGCAGCTTCGCACTAGTCGGTGAGCAGTTCTTC.

This clonotype has ten or more counts. CDR3 nucleotide sequence: TGCAGTGCTAGGGGGACTAGCGGGAGTCGTTACAATGAGCAGTTCTTC. Protein sequence: CSARGTSGSRYNEQFF. The V and J genes are TRBV20-1 and TRBJ2-1; 14 positions agree with TRBD2. The CDR3 is made up of 16 amino acids. V shed 3 bases, J shed 4 bases, and the junction held 5 bases outside the gene matches. CDR1 and CDR2 from the germline V gene are DFQATT and SNEGSKA (reference sequence).

This clonotype has ten or more counts. The CDR3 protein is CASTRGGASYEQYF. The CDR3 DNA reads as TGTGCCAGCACCAGAGGGGGAGCGAGCTACGAGCAGTACTTC. The chain joins TRBV28 to TRBJ2-7, with D tentatively TRBD1 (6 bases). Germline assignment: CDR1 MDHEN and CDR2 SYDVKM. Trimming cost V 7 bases and J 3 bases, with 16 bases left between them. This CDR3 spans 14 amino acids.

V usage is TRBV12-3 or TRBV12-4 and J usage is TRBJ1-1; the D is unclear. There are 13 residues in the CDR3. V lost 6 bases and J 4 bases, leaving 12 bases between the germline ends. CDR3 sequence (DNA): TGTGCCAGCAGAGCAAGGGCGGTCACTGAAGCTTTCTTT. Its translation is CASRARAVTEAFF.

Ten or more counts support this clonotype. The chain is built from TRBV6-1 and TRBJ2-1; possibly TRBD2 for D (6 bases). The germline V gene has CDR1 MNHNS and CDR2 SASEGT. The V end lost 6 bases, the J end lost 12 bases, and 15 bases lay between the germline ends. CDR3 size: 12 residues. The CDR3 nucleotides read TGTGCCAGCAGGCCTATCGGGAGTCCGCAGTTCTTC. This encodes CASRPIGSPQFF.

This clonotype was observed a few times. The chain uses TRBV6-2 or TRBV6-3 and TRBJ2-4; TRBD1 matches at 9 bases. Germline CDR1 MNHEY, CDR2 SVGEGT. CDR3 length equals 17 residues. V lost 10 bases, J lost 3 bases, and 16 bases stayed unmatched. The CDR3 is CATHRGRVIMGKNIQYF. The CDR3 nucleotides read TGTGCCACCCACAGGGGGCGCGTAATCATGGGCAAAAACATTCAGTACTTC.

This clonotype was seen ten or more times. The V and J genes are TRBV18 and TRBJ2-7; either TRBD1 or TRBD2 may fit D (5 bases each). Looked up from germline, CDR1 is KGHSH and CDR2 is LQKENI. The CDR3 consists of 16 residues. Trimming shortened V by 2 bases and J by 0 bases, and 14 bases separated the two germline ends. The CDR3 sequence: CASSPNGGRDSYEQYF. The CDR3 DNA follows: TGTGCCAGCTCACCAAATGGGGGACGGGACTCCTACGAGCAGTACTTC.

The rearrangement links TRBV24-1 to TRBJ2-1; 8 nucleotides line up with TRBD2. This CDR3 is 17 amino acids long. Germline loops: CDR1 KGHDR, CDR2 SFDVKD. With V trimmed by 4 bases and J by 4 bases, 11 bases remained unmatched. The CDR3 region has the DNA TGTGCCACCAGTGAAACCCCTTCTAGCGGGCGGTACAATGAGCAGTTCTTC. Amino acids: CATSETPSSGRYNEQFF.

This clonotype was observed many times. The chain has TRBV6-1 and TRBJ2-3; 11 nucleotides match TRBD2. Looked up from germline, CDR1 is MNHNS and CDR2 is SASEGT. The CDR3 is 18 residues long. Trimming at V came to 0 bases and at J to 3 bases, leaving 8 bases not matched to a gene. This chain's CDR3 is CASSEASRLAGSTDTQYF. CDR3 coding DNA: TGTGCCAGCAGTGAAGCTTCCCGACTAGCGGGAAGTACAGATACGCAGTATTTT.

In this sample, this clonotype turned up many times. V gene TRBV28 combines with J gene TRBJ2-1; tentatively, D is TRBD2 (5 bases). V was cut by 2 bases and J by 9 bases, with 8 bases left in between. The CDR3 consists of 12 residues. Per germline, CDR1 MDHEN and CDR2 SYDVKM. In DNA, the CDR3 is TGTGCCAGCAGTTTAGGGAGTGGTGAGCAGTTCTTC. It specifies CASSLGSGEQFF. Together with reference TRBV28 and TRBJ2-1, the CDR3 gives the full variable domain: DVKVTQSSRYLVKRTGEKVFLECVQDMDHENMFWYRQDPGLGLRLIYFSYDVKMKEKGDIPEGYSVSREKKERFSLILESASTNQTSMYLCASSLGSGEQFFGPGTRLTVL.

This clonotype was picked up many times. The chain couples TRBV20-1 to TRBJ2-7; perhaps TRBD1 as D (6 bases). Germline assignment: CDR1 DFQATT and CDR2 SNEGSKA (reference sequence). Trimming removed 6 bases at V and 0 bases at J, with 12 bases between. There are 13 residues in the CDR3. Here the CDR3 DNA reads TGCAGTGCCCCGGACAGAACCTCCTACGAGCAGTACTTC. This translates into CSAPDRTSYEQYF.